Following are 18 T cell receptor beta chains from one sample sequenced in a study of blood T cells in healthy people across ages. Next came a second PCR, run for about 7 to 12 cycles, which used a sample-barcoded 5' primer along with a J-beta primer mix. TCRdb independently ran MiXCR on the 5' RACE reads; one entry per CDR3 protein. This table holds about 1.4 million distinct CDR3 sequences, around 55% found once. Sequences were obtained from blood. The source of these receptors is a man aged 18 to 35 in good health.

J is TRBJ1-5 and V is TRBV20-1; the match to TRBD1 covers 9 bases. The CDR3 contains 13 residues. CDR1 is DFQATT and CDR2 is SNEGSKA in the germline V gene (reference sequence). Unmatched junction bases numbered 4, after V lost 5 bases and J lost 5 bases. This CDR3 is CSASDRGDQPQHF. In nucleotides, the CDR3 is TGCAGTGCTTCCGACAGGGGGGATCAGCCCCAGCATTTT.

This clonotype showed up just once. The chain employs TRBV12-3 or TRBV12-4 and TRBJ2-7, with D possibly TRBD2 on 6 matching bases. CDR3 length: 14 amino acids. Trimming left V 5 bases short and J 1 base short, with 12 bases between. The CDR3 sequence is CASSRGGMSYEQYF. The CDR3 coding sequence is TGTGCCAGCAGTCGGGGCGGGATGTCCTACGAGCAGTACTTC.

This clonotype was seen at least ten times. This chain uses TRBV7-9 with TRBJ2-3; a weak D match, TRBD1 (6 bases). V was clipped by 2 bases and J by 3 bases, with 21 bases between them. The germline CDR1 and CDR2 sequences are SEHNR and FQNEAQ (reference sequence). The CDR3 is 18 residues long. CDR3 DNA sequence: TGTGCCAGCAGCTTACCAGGGGATGGGGGTTCAAGAACAGATACGCAGTATTTT. Protein sequence: CASSLPGDGGSRTDTQYF.

This clonotype has a handful of counts. The chain links TRBV15 to TRBJ2-1; 11 bases map to TRBD2. From germline, CDR1 is LNHNV and CDR2 YYDKDF (reference sequence). Germline trimming cut 6 bases from V and 4 bases from J; bases unmatched to any gene: 5. CDR3 size: 15 residues. The CDR3 region is CATRISGREYNEQFF. The CDR3 DNA reads as TGTGCCACCAGGATTAGCGGGAGGGAGTACAATGAGCAGTTCTTC.

A word on this clonotype: A much larger clonotype is one base distant, so this may be a read error. J is TRBJ2-7 and V is TRBV9; D call uncertain. The closer fit of TRBJ2-5 to the DNA end suggests the J call may be wrong. Germline V gene data show CDR1 as SGDLS and CDR2 as YYNGEE. CDR3 size: 11 residues. The DNA for the CDR3 is TGTGCCAGCAGCGTAGAACAGACCCAGTACTTC. Translation gives CASSVEQTQYF.

The chain combines TRBV5-1 with TRBJ2-3; 15 nucleotides agree with TRBD2. Germline V CDR1 and CDR2: SGHRS, YFSETQ. The CDR3 extends over 19 amino acids. Trimming at V came to 1 base and at J to 2 bases, leaving 8 bases not matched to a gene. The CDR3 nucleotides read TGCGCCAGCAGCTTGTACTGGACTAGCGGGGGGGCTTCCACAGATACGCAGTATTTT. This sequence encodes CASSLYWTSGGASTDTQYF.

This sequence joins TRBV7-9 and TRBJ2-1, with 10 positions matching TRBD2. The CDR3 is 15 residues long. In germline, CDR1 is SEHNR, CDR2 FQNEAQ (reference sequence). V lost 5 bases, J lost 8 bases, and 9 bases stayed unmatched. The CDR3: CASSQLAGMGYEQFF. The CDR3 region has the DNA TGTGCCAGCAGCCAACTAGCGGGAATGGGCTATGAGCAGTTCTTC.

The V call is TRBV24-1, the J call TRBJ2-7; no clear D gene. This CDR3 contains 12 residues. The V end was cut by 1 base, the J end by 7 bases, with 7 bases between. Germline CDR1 KGHDR, CDR2 SFDVKD. In DNA form, the CDR3 reads TGTGCCACCAGTGATTTTCTAGGAGAGCAGTACTTC. Amino acids: CATSDFLGEQYF.

This rearrangement joins TRBV4-3 to TRBJ1-1, with TRBD1 matching 8 bases. CDR1 LGHNA and CDR2 YSLEER come from the germline V gene. V trimming: 4 bases; J trimming: 5 bases; junction bases outside the gene matches: 9. CDR3 length: 15 amino acids. The CDR3 DNA follows: TGCGCCAGCAGCCCAGGGACAGGCTGGTGGACTGAAGCTTTCTTT. Its protein product is CASSPGTGWWTEAFF.

The rearrangement uses TRBV11-2 and TRBJ2-1; possibly TRBD2 for D (5 bases). Germline-derived CDR1 and CDR2 are SGHAT and FQNNGV. V lost 0 bases to trimming and J lost 6 bases, with 9 bases between them. There are 14 residues in the CDR3. The CDR3 bases are TGTGCCAGCAGCTTAGATACGGGGAGCAATGAGCAGTTCTTC. Translated: CASSLDTGSNEQFF.

The gene calls are TRBV4-1 and TRBJ1-4; a possible D gene is TRBD1 (5 bases). With 6 bases removed from V and 8 bases from J, the gap between germline ends came to 10 bases. The CDR3 runs 12 residues. CDR1 and CDR2 from the germline V gene are MGHRA and YSYEKL. The CDR3 DNA reads as TGCGCCAGCAGGCACCGGGGGGAAAAACTGTTTTTT. Amino acid sequence: CASRHRGEKLFF.

The chain links TRBV7-8 to TRBJ1-4, with a possible D match to TRBD1 (5 bases). V lost 1 base and J lost 4, with 10 bases in between. CDR3 length: 15 residues. Germline V CDR1 and CDR2: SGHVS, FQNEAQ. The CDR3 bases are TGTGCCAGCAGCTTAGACGGGACGGATAATGAAAAACTGTTTTTT. Translation gives CASSLDGTDNEKLFF.

The CDR3 loop reads CASRPIGTSGRADTQYF. CDR3 nucleotide sequence: TGTGCCAGCAGACCCATCGGGACTAGCGGGAGAGCAGATACGCAGTATTTT. The gene calls are TRBV2 and TRBJ2-3; 14 bases line up with TRBD2. The CDR3 has 17 residues. In germline, CDR1 is SNHLY, CDR2 FYNNEI. Trimming took 6 bases from V and 4 from J; bases not matched to a gene: 9.

V gene TRBV4-1 combines with J gene TRBJ1-5, with unresolved D. V was pared by 2 bases and J by 9 bases, with 14 bases between. Germline V CDR1 and CDR2: MGHRA, YSYEKL. The CDR3 spans 14 residues. The CDR3 sequence: CASSQPGQTRPQHF. Here the CDR3 DNA reads TGCGCCAGCAGCCAACCGGGCCAGACTCGGCCCCAGCATTTT.

The chain carries TRBV20-1 and TRBJ1-2; TRBD1 matches at 9 bases. Germline loops: CDR1 DFQATT, CDR2 SNEGSKA (reference sequence). This CDR3 comprises 14 residues. With 7 bases clipped from V and 5 bases from J, the junction kept 11 bases outside the gene matches. CDR3 in DNA: TGCAGTGGAAAAGGACAGGGGCCGGGTTATGGCTACACCTTC. As protein: CSGKGQGPGYGYTF.

This clonotype has more than one count but fewer than ten. This sequence joins TRBV12-3 or TRBV12-4 and TRBJ2-7; maybe TRBD2 (5 bases). V shed 6 bases and J shed 5 bases, with 20 bases lying between them. The CDR3 has 15 residues. The CDR3 region has the DNA TGTGCCAGCAGCCCTCCCTGGGCTAGCTACCACGAGCAGTACTTC. It is translated as CASSPPWASYHEQYF.

The CDR3 loop is CASSQRPGTLEIEQYF. The CDR3 coding sequence is TGTGCCAGCAGCCAACGTCCGGGGACCCTTGAAATCGAGCAGTACTTC. The chain has TRBV3-1 and TRBJ2-5, with D possibly called TRBD1 or TRBD2 (5 bases each). The J call may be mistaken, given a closer DNA end match to TRBJ2-7. This CDR3 region has 16 residues. Germline CDR1 LGHDT, CDR2 YNNKEL (reference sequence).

As to this clonotype: The junction differs from germline at one of its ends, possibly a read error. The chain employs TRBV6-5 and TRBJ2-1; D unclear. The germline V gene has CDR1 MNHEY and CDR2 SVGAGI. The CDR3 has 12 residues. CDR3 sequence: CASSSAYSEQFF. Here the CDR3 DNA reads TGTGCCAGCAGTTCAGCATACAGTGAGCAGTTCTTC.